This T cell receptor (beta chain) was obtained from a study of beta chain features in type 1 diabetes. Every isolated RNA sample was fully reverse transcribed, so sequencing captured expressed TCRB transcripts. Using immunoSEQ multiplex PCR, the repertoire was profiled, and TCRdb retains in-frame clones only, with some absent. The table lists over 120,000 clones, just over 9% of them singletons. Findings and caveats of the study: When Type 1 diabetes patients were examined, their TCRB CDR3s proved moderately but significantly shorter in all four CD4+ subsets. HLA influence on TCRB rearrangement stayed unresolved here.

This clone was found a few times. The antigen is undetermined. The sample taken for sequencing was central memory CD4+ T cells from blood. The sequence came from a young man in good health.

This chain's CDR3 is CASSVVDREVNQPQHF. Written as DNA, the CDR3 is TGTGCCAGCAGCGTCGTAGATCGGGAAGTCAATCAGCCCCAGCATTTT. V usage is TRBV9 and J usage is TRBJ1-5; D remains ambiguous. Germline lookup yields CDR1 SGDLS and CDR2 YYNGEE. V was trimmed by 2 bases and J by 3 bases, leaving 15 bases between them. The CDR3 sequence is 16 residues long.